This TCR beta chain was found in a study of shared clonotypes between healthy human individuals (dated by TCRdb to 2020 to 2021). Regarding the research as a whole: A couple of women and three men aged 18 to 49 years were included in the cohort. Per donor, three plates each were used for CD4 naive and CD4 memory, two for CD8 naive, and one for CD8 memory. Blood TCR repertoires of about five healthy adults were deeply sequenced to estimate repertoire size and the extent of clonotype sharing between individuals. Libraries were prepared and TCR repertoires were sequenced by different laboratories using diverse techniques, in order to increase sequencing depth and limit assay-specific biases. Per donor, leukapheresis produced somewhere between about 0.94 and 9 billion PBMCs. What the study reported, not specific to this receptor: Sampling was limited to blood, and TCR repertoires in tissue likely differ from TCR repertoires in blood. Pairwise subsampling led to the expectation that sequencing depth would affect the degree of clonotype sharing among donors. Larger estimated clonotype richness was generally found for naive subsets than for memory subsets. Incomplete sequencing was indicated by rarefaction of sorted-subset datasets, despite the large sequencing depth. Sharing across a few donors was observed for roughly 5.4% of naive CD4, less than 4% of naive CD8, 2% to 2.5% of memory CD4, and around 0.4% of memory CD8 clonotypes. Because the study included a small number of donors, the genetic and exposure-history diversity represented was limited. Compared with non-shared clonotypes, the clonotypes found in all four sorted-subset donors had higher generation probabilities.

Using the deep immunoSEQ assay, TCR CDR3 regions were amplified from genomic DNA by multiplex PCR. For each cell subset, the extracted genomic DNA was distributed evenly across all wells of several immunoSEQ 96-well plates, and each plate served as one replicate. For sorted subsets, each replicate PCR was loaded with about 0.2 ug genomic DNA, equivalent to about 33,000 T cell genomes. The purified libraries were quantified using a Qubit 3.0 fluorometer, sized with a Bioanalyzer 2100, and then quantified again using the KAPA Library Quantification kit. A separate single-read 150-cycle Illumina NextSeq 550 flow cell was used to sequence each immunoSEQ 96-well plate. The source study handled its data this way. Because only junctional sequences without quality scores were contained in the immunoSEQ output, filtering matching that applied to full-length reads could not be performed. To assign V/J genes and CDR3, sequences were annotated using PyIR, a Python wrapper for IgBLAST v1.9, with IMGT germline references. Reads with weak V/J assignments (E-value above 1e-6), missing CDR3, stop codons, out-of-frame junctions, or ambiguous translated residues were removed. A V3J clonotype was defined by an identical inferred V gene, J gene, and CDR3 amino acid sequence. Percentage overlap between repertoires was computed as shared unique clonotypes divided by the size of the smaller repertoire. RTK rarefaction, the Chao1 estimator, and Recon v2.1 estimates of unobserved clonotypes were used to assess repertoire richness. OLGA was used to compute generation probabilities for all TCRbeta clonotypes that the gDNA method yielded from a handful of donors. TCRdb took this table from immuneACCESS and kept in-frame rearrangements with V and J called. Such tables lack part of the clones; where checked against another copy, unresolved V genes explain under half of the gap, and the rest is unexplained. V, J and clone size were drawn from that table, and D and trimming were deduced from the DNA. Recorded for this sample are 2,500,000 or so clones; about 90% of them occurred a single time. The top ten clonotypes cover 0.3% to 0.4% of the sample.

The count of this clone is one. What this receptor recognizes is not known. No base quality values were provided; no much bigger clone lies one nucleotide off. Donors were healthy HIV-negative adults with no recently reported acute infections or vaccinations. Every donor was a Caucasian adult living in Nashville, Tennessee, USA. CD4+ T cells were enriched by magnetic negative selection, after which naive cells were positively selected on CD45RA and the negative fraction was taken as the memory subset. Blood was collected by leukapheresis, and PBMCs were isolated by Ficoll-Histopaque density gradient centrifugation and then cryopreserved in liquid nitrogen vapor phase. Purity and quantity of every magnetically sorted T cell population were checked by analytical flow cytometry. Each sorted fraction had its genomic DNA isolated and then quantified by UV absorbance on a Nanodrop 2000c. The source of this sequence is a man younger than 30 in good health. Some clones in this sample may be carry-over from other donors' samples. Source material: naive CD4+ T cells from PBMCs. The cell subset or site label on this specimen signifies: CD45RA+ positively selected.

The DNA is TGTGCCTGGAGTCCAGCCCGGACCGCGATTACCTACGAGCAGTACTTC. Its protein product is CAWSPARTAITYEQYF. Rearrangement joined TRBV30 to TRBJ2-7; the D gene lacks a confident call. Including cysteine and phenylalanine, the CDR3 has 16 amino acids. Only CDR3 DNA is held: 48 bases, read in frame from base 1. The junction shows trimming of 2 bases on V and 2 bases on J, plus 19 bases between the germline ends. Based on the germline V gene (reference sequence), the CDR1 and CDR2 sequences are GTSNPN and SVGIG.